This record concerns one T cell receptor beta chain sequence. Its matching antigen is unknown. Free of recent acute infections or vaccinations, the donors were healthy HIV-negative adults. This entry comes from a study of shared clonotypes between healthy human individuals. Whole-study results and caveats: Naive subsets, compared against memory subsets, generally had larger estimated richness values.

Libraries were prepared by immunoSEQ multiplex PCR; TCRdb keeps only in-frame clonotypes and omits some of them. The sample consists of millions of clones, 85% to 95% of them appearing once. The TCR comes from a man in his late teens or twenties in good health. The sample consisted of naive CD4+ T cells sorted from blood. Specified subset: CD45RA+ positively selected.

CDR3 DNA: TGTGCCAGTAGTACCCTGGGACAGCTCCCCCCCTTCTACGAGCAGTACTTC. It translates to CASSTLGQLPPFYEQYF. The genes are TRBV19 and TRBJ2-7; 7 bases agree with TRBD1. Germline V CDR1 and CDR2: LNHDA, SQIVND (reference sequence). This CDR3 contains 17 residues. J was trimmed by 3 bases and V by 4 bases; bases with no gene match: 15.